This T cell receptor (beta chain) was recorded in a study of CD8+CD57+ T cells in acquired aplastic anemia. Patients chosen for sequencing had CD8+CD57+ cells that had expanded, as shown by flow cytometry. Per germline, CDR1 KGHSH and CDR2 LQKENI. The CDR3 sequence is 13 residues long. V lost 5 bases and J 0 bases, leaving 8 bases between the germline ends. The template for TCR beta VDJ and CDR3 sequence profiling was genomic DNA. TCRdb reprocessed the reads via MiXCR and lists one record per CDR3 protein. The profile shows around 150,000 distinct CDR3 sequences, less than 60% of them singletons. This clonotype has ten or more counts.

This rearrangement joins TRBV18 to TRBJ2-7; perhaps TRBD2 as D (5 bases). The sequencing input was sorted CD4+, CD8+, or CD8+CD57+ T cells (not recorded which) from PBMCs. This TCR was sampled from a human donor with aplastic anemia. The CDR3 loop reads CASSEGSSYEQYF. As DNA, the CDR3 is TGTGCCAGCTCAGAGGGAAGCTCCTACGAGCAGTACTTC.